The 3 T cell receptor beta chains reported below all come from one sample, sequenced in a study of CD8 T cells in ankylosing spondylitis. Using its own MiXCR run on the 5' RACE reads, TCRdb lists one record per CDR3 protein. The table shows 150,000 to 200,000 distinct CDR3 sequences, with 18% occurring only once. Source material: blood, either unsorted or a sorted T cell fraction (not recorded which). The receptors come from a male donor between 5 and 35 years old with ankylosing spondylitis or in good health (not recorded which).

This clonotype was counted many times. This chain joins TRBV12-3 or TRBV12-4 and TRBJ2-5, with TRBD2 identical over 9 bases. This CDR3 has 15 amino acids. V trimming: 5 bases; J trimming: 3 bases; junction bases outside the gene matches: 7. The CDR3 bases are TGTGCCAGCAGTAGCCGGGGGACTAGCAAAGAGACCCAGTACTTC. Protein: CASSSRGTSKETQYF.

This clonotype has at least ten counts. The chain carries TRBV30 and TRBJ2-5; D remains ambiguous. V lost 7 bases and J lost 5, with 14 bases in between. The length of the CDR3 is 12 residues. The germline gives CDR1 GTSNPN, CDR2 SVGIG (reference sequence). This CDR3 is CASGLPLETQYF. CDR3 nucleotide sequence: TGTGCCTCGGGCCTCCCCCTTGAGACCCAGTACTTC. The full variable domain, rest sourced from reference TRBV30 and TRBJ2-5, is SQTIHQWPATLVQPVGSPLSLECTVEGTSNPNLYWYRQAAGRGLQLLFYSVGIGQISSEVPQNLSASRPQDRQFILSSKKLLLSDSGFYLCASGLPLETQYFGPGTRLLVL.

V and J are TRBV29-1 and TRBJ2-1, with 7 bases matching TRBD2. CDR1 SQVTM and CDR2 ANQGSEA come from the germline V gene. J lost 7 bases, V lost 7 bases, and 10 bases had no gene match. The CDR3 is made up of 13 amino acids. As DNA, the CDR3 is TGCAGCGCCCTCCGGGGGAGGGGTAATGAGCAGTTCTTC. This codes for CSALRGRGNEQFF.